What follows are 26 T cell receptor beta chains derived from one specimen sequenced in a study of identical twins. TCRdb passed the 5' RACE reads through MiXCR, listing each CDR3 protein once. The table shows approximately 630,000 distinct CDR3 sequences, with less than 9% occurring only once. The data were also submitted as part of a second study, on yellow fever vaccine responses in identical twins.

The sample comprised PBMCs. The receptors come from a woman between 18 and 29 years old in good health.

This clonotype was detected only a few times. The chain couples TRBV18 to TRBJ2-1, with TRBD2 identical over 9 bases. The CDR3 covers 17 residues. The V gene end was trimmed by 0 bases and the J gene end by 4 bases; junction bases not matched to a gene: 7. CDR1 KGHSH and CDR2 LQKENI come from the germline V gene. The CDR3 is CASSPPSAGGRYNEQFF. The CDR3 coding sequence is TGTGCCAGCTCACCACCATCTGCGGGGGGGCGGTACAATGAGCAGTTCTTC.

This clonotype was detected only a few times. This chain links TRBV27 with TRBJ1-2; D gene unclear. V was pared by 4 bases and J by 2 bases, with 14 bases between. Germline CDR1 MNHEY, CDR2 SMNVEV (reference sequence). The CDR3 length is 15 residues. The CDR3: CASSSKGEVNYGYTF. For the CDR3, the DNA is TGTGCCAGCAGTTCGAAAGGCGAGGTAAACTATGGCTACACCTTC.

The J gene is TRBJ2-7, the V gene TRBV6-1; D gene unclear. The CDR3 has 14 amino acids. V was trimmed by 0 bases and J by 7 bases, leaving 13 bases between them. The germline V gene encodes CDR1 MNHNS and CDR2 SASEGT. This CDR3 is CASSEAHGPQEQYV. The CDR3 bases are TGTGCCAGCAGTGAAGCGCACGGACCTCAGGAGCAGTACGTC.

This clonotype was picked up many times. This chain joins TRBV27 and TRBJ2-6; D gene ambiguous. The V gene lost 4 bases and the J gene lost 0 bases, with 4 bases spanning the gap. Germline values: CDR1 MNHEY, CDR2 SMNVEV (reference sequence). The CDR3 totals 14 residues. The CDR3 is CASSSLSGANVLTF. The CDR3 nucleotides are TGTGCCAGCAGTTCCCTCTCTGGGGCCAACGTCCTGACTTTC.

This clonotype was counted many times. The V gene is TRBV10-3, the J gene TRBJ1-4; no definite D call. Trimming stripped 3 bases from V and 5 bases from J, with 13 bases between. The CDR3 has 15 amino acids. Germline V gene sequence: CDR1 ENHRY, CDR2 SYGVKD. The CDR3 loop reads CAISEGVGPNEKLFF. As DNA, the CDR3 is TGTGCCATCAGTGAAGGCGTAGGACCAAATGAAAAACTGTTTTTT.

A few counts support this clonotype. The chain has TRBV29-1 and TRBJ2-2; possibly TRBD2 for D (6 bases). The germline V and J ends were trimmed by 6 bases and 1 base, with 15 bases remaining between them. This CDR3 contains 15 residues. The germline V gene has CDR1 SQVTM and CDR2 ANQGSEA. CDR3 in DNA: TGCAGCGTCAGACCGGGACTCTTGAACACCGGGGAGCTGTTTTTT. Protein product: CSVRPGLLNTGELFF.

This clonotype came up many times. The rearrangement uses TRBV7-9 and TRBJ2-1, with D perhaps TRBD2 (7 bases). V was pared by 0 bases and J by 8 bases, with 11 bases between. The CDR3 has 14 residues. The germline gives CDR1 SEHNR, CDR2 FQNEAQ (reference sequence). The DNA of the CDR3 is TGTGCCAGCAGCTTAGCGGGAGGGGGTGATGAGCAGTTCTTC. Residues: CASSLAGGGDEQFF.

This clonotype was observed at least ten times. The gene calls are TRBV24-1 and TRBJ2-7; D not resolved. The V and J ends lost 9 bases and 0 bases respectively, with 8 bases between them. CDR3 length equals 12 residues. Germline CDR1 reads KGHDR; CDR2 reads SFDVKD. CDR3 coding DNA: TGTGCCACCTCAGAAAGCTCCTACGAGCAGTACTTC. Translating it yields CATSESSYEQYF.

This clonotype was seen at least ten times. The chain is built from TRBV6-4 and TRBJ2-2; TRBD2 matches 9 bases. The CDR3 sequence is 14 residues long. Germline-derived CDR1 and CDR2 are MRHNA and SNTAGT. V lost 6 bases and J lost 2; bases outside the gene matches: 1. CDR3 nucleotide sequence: TGTGCCAGCAGGACTAGCGGTAACACCGGGGAGCTGTTTTTT. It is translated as CASRTSGNTGELFF.

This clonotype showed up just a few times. CDR3 DNA sequence: TGTGCCAGCAGTCCAGATCGGACTAACACCTACGAGCAGTACGTC. Amino acids: CASSPDRTNTYEQYV. V is TRBV28 and J is TRBJ2-7; D perhaps matches TRBD2 (6 bases). V gave up 5 bases and J gave up 2 bases, with 16 bases separating them. Germline lookup yields CDR1 MDHEN and CDR2 SYDVKM. This CDR3 is 15 amino acids long.

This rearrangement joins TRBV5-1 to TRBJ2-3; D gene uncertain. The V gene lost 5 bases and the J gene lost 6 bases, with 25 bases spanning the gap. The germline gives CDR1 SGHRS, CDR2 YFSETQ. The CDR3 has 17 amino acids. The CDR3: CASRPYDVPDPMDTQYF. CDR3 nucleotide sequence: TGCGCCAGCAGACCCTACGACGTTCCCGATCCCATGGATACGCAGTATTTT. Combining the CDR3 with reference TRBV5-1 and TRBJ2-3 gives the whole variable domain KAGVTQTPRYLIKTRGQQVTLSCSPISGHRSVSWYQQTPGQGLQFLFEYFSETQRNKGNFPGRFSGRQFSNSRSEMNVSTLELGDSALYLCASRPYDVPDPMDTQYFGPGTRLTVL.

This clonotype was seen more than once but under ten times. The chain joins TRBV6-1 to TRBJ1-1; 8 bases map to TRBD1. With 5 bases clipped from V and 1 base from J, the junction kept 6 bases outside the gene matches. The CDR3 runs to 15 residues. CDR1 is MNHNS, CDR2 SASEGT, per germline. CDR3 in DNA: TGTGCCAGCAGTCTCTTGACAGGGGCGAACACTGAAGCTTTCTTT. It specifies CASSLLTGANTEAFF.

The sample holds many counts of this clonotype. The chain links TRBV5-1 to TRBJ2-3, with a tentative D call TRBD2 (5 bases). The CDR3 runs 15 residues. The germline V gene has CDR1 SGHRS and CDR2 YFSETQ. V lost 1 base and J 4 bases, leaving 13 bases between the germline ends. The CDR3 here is CASSLREGRADTQYF. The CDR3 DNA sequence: TGCGCCAGCAGCTTGCGCGAGGGCCGCGCAGATACGCAGTATTTT.

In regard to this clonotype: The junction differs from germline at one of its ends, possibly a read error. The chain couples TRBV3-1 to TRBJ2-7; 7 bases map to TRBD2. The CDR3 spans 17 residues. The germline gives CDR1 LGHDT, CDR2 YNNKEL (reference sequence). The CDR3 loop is CASTQVPLLASSYEQYF. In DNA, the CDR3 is TGTGCCAGCACCCAAGTCCCCCTACTAGCGTCCTCCTACGAGCAGTACTTC.

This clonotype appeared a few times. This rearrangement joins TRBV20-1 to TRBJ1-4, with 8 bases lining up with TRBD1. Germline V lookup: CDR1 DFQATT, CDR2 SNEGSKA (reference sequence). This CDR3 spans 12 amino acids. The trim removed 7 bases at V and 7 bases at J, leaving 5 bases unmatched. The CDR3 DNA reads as TGCAGTGTAGGACAGGGAGCTGAAAAACTGTTTTTT. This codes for CSVGQGAEKLFF.

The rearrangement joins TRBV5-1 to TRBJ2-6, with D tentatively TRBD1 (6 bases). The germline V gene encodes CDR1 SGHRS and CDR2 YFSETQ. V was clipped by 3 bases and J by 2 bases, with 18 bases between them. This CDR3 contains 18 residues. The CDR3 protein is CASSWGTLATTGANVLTF. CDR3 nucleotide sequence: TGCGCCAGCAGCTGGGGGACACTGGCCACTACTGGGGCCAACGTCCTGACTTTC.

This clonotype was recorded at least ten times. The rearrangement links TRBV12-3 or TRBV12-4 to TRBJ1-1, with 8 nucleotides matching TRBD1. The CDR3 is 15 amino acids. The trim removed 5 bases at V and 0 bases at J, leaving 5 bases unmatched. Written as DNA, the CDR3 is TGTGCCAGCAGTAGGACAGGGACCTTGAACACTGAAGCTTTCTTT. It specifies CASSRTGTLNTEAFF.

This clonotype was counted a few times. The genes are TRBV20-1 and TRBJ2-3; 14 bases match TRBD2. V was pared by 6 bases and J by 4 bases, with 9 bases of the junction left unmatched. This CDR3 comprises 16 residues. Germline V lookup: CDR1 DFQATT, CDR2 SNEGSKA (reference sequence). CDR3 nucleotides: TGCAGTGCCTACACCGGGACTAGCGGGAGCGCAGATACGCAGTATTTT. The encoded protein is CSAYTGTSGSADTQYF.

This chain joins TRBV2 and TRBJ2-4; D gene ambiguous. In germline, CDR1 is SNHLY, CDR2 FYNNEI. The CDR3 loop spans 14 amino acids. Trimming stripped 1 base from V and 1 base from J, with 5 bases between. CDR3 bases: TGTGCCAGCAGTGAAGGGTCGGCCAAAAACATTCAGTACTTC. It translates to CASSEGSAKNIQYF.

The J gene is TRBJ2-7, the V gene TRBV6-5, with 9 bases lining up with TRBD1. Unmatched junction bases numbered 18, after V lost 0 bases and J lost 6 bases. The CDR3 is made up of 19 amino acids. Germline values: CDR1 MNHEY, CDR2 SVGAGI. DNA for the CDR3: TGTGCCAGCAGTTACTCGACAGGGGGTTTAGGAATCGGTAGTTCCGAGCAGTACTTC. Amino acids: CASSYSTGGLGIGSSEQYF.

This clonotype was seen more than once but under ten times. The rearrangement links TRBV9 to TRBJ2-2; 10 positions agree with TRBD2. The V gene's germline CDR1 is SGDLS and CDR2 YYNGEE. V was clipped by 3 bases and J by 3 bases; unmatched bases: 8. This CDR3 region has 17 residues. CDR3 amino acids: CASSASLAGEHTGELFF. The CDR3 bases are TGTGCCAGCAGCGCTTCCCTAGCGGGAGAACACACCGGGGAGCTGTTTTTT.

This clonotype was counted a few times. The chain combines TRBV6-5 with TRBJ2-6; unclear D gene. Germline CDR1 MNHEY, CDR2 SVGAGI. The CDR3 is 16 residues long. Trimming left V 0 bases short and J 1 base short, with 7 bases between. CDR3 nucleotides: TGTGCCAGCAGTTACTCGACGCCGTCTGGGGCCAACGTCCTGACTTTC. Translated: CASSYSTPSGANVLTF.

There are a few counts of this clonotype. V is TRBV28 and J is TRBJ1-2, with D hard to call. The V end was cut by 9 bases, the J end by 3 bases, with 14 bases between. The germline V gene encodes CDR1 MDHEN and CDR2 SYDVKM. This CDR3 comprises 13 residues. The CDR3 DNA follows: TGTGCCAGACGGAGAATCGCGGACTATGGCTACACCTTC. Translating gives CARRRIADYGYTF.

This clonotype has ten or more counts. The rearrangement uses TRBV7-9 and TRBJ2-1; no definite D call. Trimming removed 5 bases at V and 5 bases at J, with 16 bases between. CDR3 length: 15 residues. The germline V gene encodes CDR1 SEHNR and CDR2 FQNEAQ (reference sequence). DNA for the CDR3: TGTGCCAGCAGCCCCTTCGGCCTCAACCACAATGAGCAGTTCTTC. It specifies CASSPFGLNHNEQFF.

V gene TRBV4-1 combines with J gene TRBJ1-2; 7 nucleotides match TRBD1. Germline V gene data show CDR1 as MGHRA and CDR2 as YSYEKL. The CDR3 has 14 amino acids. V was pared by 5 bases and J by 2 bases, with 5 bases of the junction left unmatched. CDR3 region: CASSYRGQNYGYTF. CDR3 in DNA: TGCGCCAGCAGCTACAGGGGTCAAAACTATGGCTACACCTTC.

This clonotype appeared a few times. The CDR3 nucleotides read TGTGCCAGCAGCCCACCCGTCACAGGGGAGCTCTACGAGCAGTACGTC. As protein: CASSPPVTGELYEQYV. The V gene is TRBV6-1, the J gene TRBJ2-7, with 7 bases aligning to TRBD1. This CDR3 region has 16 residues. Germline-derived CDR1 and CDR2 are MNHNS and SASEGT. V shed 6 bases, J shed 3 bases, and the junction held 14 bases outside the gene matches.